This T cell receptor beta chain was identified during a study of early T cells in non-severe SARS-CoV-2 infection. Broader study findings: A preference for anti-spike CD8 responses marked VDJdb matching, which missed private and CD4 specificities.

Each cDNA molecule carried a unique molecular identifier. A single record per CDR3 protein comes from TCRdb applying MiXCR to the 5' RACE reads. In the table there are approximately 65,000 distinct CDR3 sequences, approximately 11% of which are singletons. This clonotype turned up a few times. Its specificity is unknown. CDR1 is DFQATT, CDR2 SNEGSKA, per germline (reference sequence). V shed 5 bases and J 3 bases; nucleotides not matched to a gene: 12. The length of the CDR3 is 16 residues. Sequenced input: whole blood. The chain employs TRBV20-1 and TRBJ2-4, with TRBD1 matching 8 bases. The receptor's source is an adult who was a healthcare worker with PCR-confirmed SARS-CoV-2 infection or an uninfected control (not recorded which). CDR3 nucleotides: TGCAGTGCTCGGGATACAGGGGGTATCAGCAAAAACATTCAGTACTTC. It is translated as CSARDTGGISKNIQYF.